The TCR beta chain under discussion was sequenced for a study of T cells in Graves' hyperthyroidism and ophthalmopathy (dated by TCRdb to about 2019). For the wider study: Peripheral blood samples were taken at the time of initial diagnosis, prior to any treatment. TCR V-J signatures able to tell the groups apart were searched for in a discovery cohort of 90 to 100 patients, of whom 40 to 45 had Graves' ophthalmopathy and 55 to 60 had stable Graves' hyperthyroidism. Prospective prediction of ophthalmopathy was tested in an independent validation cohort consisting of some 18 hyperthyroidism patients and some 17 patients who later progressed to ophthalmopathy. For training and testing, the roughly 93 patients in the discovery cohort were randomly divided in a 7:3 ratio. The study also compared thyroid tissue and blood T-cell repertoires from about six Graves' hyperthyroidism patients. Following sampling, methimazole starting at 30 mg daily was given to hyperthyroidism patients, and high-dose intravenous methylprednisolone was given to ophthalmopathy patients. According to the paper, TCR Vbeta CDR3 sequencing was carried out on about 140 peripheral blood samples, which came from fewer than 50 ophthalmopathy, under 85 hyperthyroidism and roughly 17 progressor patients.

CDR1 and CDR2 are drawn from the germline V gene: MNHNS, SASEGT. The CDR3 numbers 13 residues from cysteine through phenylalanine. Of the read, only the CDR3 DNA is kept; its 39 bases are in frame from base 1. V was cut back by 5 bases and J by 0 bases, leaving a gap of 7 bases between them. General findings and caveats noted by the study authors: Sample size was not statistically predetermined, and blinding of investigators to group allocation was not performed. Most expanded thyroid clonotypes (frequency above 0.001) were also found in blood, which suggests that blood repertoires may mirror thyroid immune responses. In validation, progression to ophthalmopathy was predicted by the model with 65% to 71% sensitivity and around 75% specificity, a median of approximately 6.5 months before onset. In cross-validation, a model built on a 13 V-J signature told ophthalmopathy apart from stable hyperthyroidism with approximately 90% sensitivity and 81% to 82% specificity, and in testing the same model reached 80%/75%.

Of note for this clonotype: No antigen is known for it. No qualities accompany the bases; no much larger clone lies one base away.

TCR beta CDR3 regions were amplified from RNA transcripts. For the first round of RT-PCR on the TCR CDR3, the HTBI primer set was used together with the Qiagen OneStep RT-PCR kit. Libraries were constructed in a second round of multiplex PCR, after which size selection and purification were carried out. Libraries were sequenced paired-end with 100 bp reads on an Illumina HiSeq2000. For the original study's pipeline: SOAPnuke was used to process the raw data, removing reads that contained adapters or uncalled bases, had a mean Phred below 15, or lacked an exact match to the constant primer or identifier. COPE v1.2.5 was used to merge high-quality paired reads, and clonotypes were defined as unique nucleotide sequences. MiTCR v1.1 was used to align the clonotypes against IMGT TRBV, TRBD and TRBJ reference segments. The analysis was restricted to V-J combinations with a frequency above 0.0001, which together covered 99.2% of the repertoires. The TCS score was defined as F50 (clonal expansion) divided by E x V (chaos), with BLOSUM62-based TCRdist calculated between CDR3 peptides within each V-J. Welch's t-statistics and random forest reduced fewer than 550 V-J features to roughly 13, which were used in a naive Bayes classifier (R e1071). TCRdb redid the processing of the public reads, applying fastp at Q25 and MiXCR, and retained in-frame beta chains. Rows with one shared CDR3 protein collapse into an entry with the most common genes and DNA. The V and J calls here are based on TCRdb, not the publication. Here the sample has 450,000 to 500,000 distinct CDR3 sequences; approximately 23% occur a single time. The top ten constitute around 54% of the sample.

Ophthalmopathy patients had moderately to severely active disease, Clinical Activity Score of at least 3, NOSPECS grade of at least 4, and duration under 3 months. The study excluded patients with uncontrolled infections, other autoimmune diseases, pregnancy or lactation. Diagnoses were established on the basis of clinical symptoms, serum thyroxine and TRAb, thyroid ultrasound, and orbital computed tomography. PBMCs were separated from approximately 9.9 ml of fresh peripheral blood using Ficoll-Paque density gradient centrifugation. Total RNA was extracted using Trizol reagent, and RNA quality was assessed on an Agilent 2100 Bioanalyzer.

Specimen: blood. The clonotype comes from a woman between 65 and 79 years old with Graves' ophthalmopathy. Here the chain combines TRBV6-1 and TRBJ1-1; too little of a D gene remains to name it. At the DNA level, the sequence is TGTGCCAGCAGTTTTCAATTGAACACTGAAGCTTTCTTT. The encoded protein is CASSFQLNTEAFF.